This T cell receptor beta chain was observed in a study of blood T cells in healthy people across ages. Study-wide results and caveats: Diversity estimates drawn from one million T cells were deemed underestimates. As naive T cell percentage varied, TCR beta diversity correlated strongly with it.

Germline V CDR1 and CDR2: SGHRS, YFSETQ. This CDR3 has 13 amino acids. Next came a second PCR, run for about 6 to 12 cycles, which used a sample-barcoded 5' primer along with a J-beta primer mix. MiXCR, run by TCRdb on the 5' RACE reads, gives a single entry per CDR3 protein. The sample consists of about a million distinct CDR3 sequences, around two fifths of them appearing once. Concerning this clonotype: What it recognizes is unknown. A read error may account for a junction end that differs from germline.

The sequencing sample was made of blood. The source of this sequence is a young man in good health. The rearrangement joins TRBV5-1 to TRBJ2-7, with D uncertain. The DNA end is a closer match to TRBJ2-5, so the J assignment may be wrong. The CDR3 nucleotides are TGCGCCGGCAGCTTAGACCCATTGGAGACCCAGTACTTC. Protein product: CAGSLDPLETQYF.